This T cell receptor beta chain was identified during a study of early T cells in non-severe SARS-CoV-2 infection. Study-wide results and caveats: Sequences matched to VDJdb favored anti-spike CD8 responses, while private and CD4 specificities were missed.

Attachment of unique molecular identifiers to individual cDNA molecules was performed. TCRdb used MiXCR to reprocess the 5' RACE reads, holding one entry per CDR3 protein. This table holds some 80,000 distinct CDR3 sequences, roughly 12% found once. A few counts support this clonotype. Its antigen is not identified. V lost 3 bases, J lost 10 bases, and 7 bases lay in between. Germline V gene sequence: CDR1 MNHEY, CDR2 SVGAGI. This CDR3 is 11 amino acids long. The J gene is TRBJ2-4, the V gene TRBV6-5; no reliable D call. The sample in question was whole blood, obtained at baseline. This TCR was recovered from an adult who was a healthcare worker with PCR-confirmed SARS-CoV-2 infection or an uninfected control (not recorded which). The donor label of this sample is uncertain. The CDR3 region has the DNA TGTGCCAGCAGTTATATGGGGATTCAGTACTTC. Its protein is CASSYMGIQYF.